The 9 T cell receptor beta chains listed next were all sequenced from one sample in a study of cytotoxic CD8 clonotypes in ibrutinib-treated CLL. Sequencing used immunoSEQ multiplex PCR; TCRdb keeps in-frame clones, though not all of them. Among about 70,000 clones, just over 90% were seen once, and the ten largest hold 2.5% to 3.5%. Sequenced material: PBMCs, taken after 12 months of ibrutinib treatment. The receptors originated from a human donor with chronic lymphocytic leukemia.

The chain combines TRBV9 with TRBJ1-5; D remains unclear. Germline CDR1 reads SGDLS; CDR2 reads YYNGEE. Trimming took off 0 bases at V and 3 bases at J, with 4 bases between the two ends. The CDR3 has 13 amino acids. CDR3 nucleotide sequence: TGTGCCAGCAGCGTAGTACCCAATCAGCCCCAGCATTTT. It is translated as CASSVVPNQPQHF.

V and J are TRBV5-6 and TRBJ1-3; 8 bases line up with TRBD1. CDR3 length: 15 amino acids. Trimming cost V 4 bases and J 4 bases; bases outside gene matches: 7. CDR1 and CDR2 (germline): SGHDT, YYEEEE. CDR3 bases: TGTGCCAGCAGCCCGACAGGGGTTGGAGGAAACACCATATATTTT. Protein: CASSPTGVGGNTIYF. Based on the CDR3 plus reference TRBV5-6 and TRBJ1-3, the full variable domain is DAGVTQSPTHLIKTRGQQVTLRCSPKSGHDTVSWYQQALGQGPQFIFQYYEEEERQRGNFPDRFSGHQFPNYSSELNVNALLLGDSALYLCASSPTGVGGNTIYFGEGSWLTVV.

This clone was observed once. As DNA, the CDR3 is TGTGCCAGCAGCTTGGGTTCGGGAGCAGCTAACTATGGCTACACCTTC. It specifies CASSLGSGAANYGYTF. The genes are TRBV13 and TRBJ1-2; D is unclear. Looked up from germline, CDR1 is PRHDT and CDR2 is FYEKMQ (reference sequence). This CDR3 contains 16 residues. V was trimmed by 3 bases and J by 0 bases, leaving 14 bases between them.

CDR3 amino acids: CASSPGLAEGSQYF. The CDR3, as DNA: TGTGCCAGTAGTCCGGGGCTAGCTGAGGGATCCCAGTACTTC. The rearrangement links TRBV19 to TRBJ2-5, with D perhaps given as TRBD1 or TRBD2 (5 bases each). Germline V gives CDR1 LNHDA, CDR2 SQIVND (reference sequence). The CDR3 contains 14 residues. Trimming shortened V by 5 bases and J by 9 bases, and 19 bases separated the two germline ends.

The V gene is TRBV5-1, the J gene TRBJ2-1; no clear D. CDR3 length: 16 amino acids. Trimming pared 0 bases from V and 0 bases from J, leaving 10 bases between. CDR1 is SGHRS and CDR2 is YFSETQ in the germline V gene. CDR3 DNA sequence: TGCGCCAGCAGCTTGGTCGTGGGCGGCTCCTACAATGAGCAGTTCTTC. Its protein product is CASSLVVGGSYNEQFF.

The CDR3 loop reads CASSLGGYSNQPQHF. CDR3 nucleotides: TGTGCCAGCAGCTTGGGAGGATATAGCAATCAGCCCCAGCATTTT. The chain recombines TRBV5-8 with TRBJ1-5; D unclear. The CDR3 is made up of 15 amino acids. Germline V gene sequence: CDR1 SGHTS, CDR2 YDEGEE. The V gene lost 0 bases and the J gene lost 0 bases, with 7 bases spanning the gap.

V gene TRBV7-6 combines with J gene TRBJ2-1; no definite D call. The CDR3 is 18 residues long. Germline lookup yields CDR1 SGHVS and CDR2 FNYEAQ. V was shortened by 1 base and J by 4 bases, with 20 bases between the two germline ends. For the CDR3, the DNA is TGTGCCAGCAGCTTAGTCCAGAAAGAAGGATTCTTATACAATGAGCAGTTCTTC. This encodes CASSLVQKEGFLYNEQFF. The entire variable domain, with the rest obtained from reference TRBV7-6 and TRBJ2-1, is as follows: GAGVSQSPRYKVTKRGQDVALRCDPISGHVSLYWYRQALGQGPEFLTYFNYEAQQDKSGLPNDRFSAERPEGSISTLTIQRTEQRDSAMYRCASSLVQKEGFLYNEQFFGPGTRLTVL.

The sample holds one count of this clone. The chain couples TRBV30 to TRBJ1-1; D uncertain. Trimming pared 3 bases from V and 7 bases from J, leaving 12 bases between. The CDR3 totals 12 residues. Germline values: CDR1 GTSNPN, CDR2 SVGIG (reference sequence). CDR3 region: CAWSSNSGEAFF. In DNA form, the CDR3 reads TGTGCCTGGAGCAGCAACTCCGGTGAAGCTTTCTTT. The variable domain in full, completed from reference TRBV30 and TRBJ1-1, reads SQTIHQWPATLVQPVGSPLSLECTVEGTSNPNLYWYRQAAGRGLQLLFYSVGIGQISSEVPQNLSASRPQDRQFILSSKKLLLSDSGFYLCAWSSNSGEAFFGQGTRLTVV.

The rearrangement uses TRBV4-1 and TRBJ1-5, with a possible D match to TRBD1 (5 bases). V lost 4 bases and J lost 6, with 19 bases in between. The CDR3 spans 16 residues. Germline CDR1 reads MGHRA; CDR2 reads YSYEKL. CDR3 protein: CASSPPTTGTLQPQHF. DNA for the CDR3: TGCGCCAGCAGCCCCCCTACCACCGGGACTCTTCAGCCCCAGCATTTT.